The following is a T cell receptor beta chain sequence with its context. The target antigen is unknown. Deletions cut 4 bases from V and 11 bases from J, with 17 bases between. CDR1 is SQVTM, CDR2 ANQGSEA, per germline. The CDR3 loop spans 12 amino acids. This sample was taken from a study of T cells in localized non-small cell lung cancer. Study observations and caveats: As only one tumor region underwent sequencing, heterogeneity remains possible. Tumor showed lower T cell clonality than uninvolved adjacent lung, where it was highest. An association was observed between higher blood T cell density and longer overall survival. When the top 100 tumor clones were examined, a median approximately 59 of them also appeared in the adjacent lung, which was paired and uninvolved.

The protocol was immunoSEQ multiplex PCR, while the TCRdb copy is restricted to in-frame clones and leaves out a portion. The table shows just over 1,000 clones, with about 30% occurring only once. The clonotype originates from a woman aged 35 to 69 with stage I squamous cell lung carcinoma. The chain employs TRBV29-1 and TRBJ1-1; D is unresolved. This material consisted of lung tumor tissue, taken before any cancer treatment. Here the CDR3 DNA reads TGCAGCGTTGGGGAATTAGGGAGTATGGCTTTCTTT. It yields the protein CSVGELGSMAFF.